This TCR beta chain is from a study of blood T cell repertoires in COVID-19. V lost 0 bases, J lost 9 bases, and 11 bases lay in between. CDR3 size: 13 residues. Germline V gene lookup returns CDR1 MGHRA and CDR2 YSYEKL. In the authors' methods: Amplification with reference gene primers provided the estimates of nucleated cell counts. Measured with immunoSEQ multiplex PCR; TCRdb has only the in-frame clones, and not every one. Clone size and V and J calls were adopted from that table, with D and trimming inferred from the DNA. The sample records 15,000 to 20,000 clones, 85% to 95% being singletons. The TCR was taken from a human donor in a cohort sampled during active COVID-19. The specimen sequenced was peripheral blood. The chain combines TRBV4-1 with TRBJ1-2; the D is unclear. CDR3: CASSQERSPRYTF. CDR3 nucleotide sequence: TGCGCCAGCAGCCAAGAGCGGAGTCCTCGCTACACCTTC.